The following is a TCR beta chain sequence with its context. These data belong to a study of blood T cell repertoires in COVID-19. Study details: The origin of the acute and convalescent COVID-19 samples was the United States, Italy and Spain. From T cells, B-cell-depleted T cells, or PBMCs came the material, which was cDNA or gDNA.

Profiling relied on immunoSEQ multiplex PCR, and the TCRdb table lists in-frame clones only, not all of them. The sample shows some 190,000 clones, 80% of them seen only once. Per the germline V gene, CDR1 is LGHNA and CDR2 is YSLEER. V gave up 1 base and J gave up 5 bases, with 8 bases separating them. The CDR3 contains 13 residues. The chain recombines TRBV4-3 with TRBJ1-2; D perhaps matches TRBD1 (6 bases). Sequencing was performed on peripheral blood. This TCR derives from a man in his 60s with acute or convalescent COVID-19. The CDR3 here is CASSQGRGYGYTF. The CDR3 coding sequence is TGCGCCAGCAGCCAAGGCAGGGGTTATGGCTACACCTTC.